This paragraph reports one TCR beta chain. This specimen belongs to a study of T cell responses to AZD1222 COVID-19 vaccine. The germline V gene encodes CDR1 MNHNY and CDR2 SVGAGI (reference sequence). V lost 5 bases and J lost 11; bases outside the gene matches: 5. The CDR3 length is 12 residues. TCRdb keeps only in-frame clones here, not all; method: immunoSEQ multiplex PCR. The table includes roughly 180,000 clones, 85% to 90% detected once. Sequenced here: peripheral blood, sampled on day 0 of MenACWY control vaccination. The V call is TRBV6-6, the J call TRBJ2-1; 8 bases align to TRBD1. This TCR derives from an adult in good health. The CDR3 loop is CASSDDRGQQFF. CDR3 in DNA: TGTGCCAGCAGTGACGACAGGGGACAGCAGTTCTTC.